This T cell receptor beta chain was captured by sequencing in a study of identical twins. One entry per CDR3 protein results from TCRdb running MiXCR on the 5' RACE reads. The sample includes 300,000 or so distinct CDR3 sequences, 8.5% to 9.5% of them seen just once. The study's findings and limits: Cord blood beta clonotypes that were abundant carried fewer insertions, and memory repertoires showed no such trend.

On this clonotype itself: Its cognate antigen is unknown.

A further study also used this sample, focusing on yellow fever vaccine responses in identical twins.

The sequencing sample was made of CD8+ T cells sorted from blood. This receptor was obtained from a woman between 18 and 29 years old in good health.

CDR3 sequence: CASSSIAGLTYEQYF. DNA for the CDR3: TGTGCCAGCAGCTCTATAGCGGGTCTTACCTACGAGCAGTACTTC. This chain joins TRBV5-6 and TRBJ2-7; the match to TRBD2 covers 7 bases. The CDR3 length is 15 residues. Germline V gives CDR1 SGHDT, CDR2 YYEEEE. V dropped 3 bases and J dropped 2; count of bases not matched to a gene: 8.